Presented here are 5 T cell receptor beta chains from one specimen sequenced in a study of blood T cells in healthy people across ages. The use of a sample-barcoded 5' primer and a J-beta primer mix characterized a second PCR of about 7 to 12 cycles. Using its own MiXCR run on the 5' RACE reads, TCRdb lists one record per CDR3 protein. The repertoire holds about 780,000 distinct CDR3 sequences, with about 47% as singletons. Sequencing used blood. The receptors were sampled from an elderly man in good health.

The chain links TRBV4-2 to TRBJ1-2; 7 nucleotides line up with TRBD1. The CDR3 runs 16 residues. Germline CDR1 reads LGHNA; CDR2 reads YNFKEQ. V shed 3 bases, J shed 3 bases, and the junction held 10 bases outside the gene matches. Here the CDR3 DNA reads TGTGCCAGCAGCCAGGCCCCCTCCGGACAGGACTATGGCTACACCTTC. This encodes CASSQAPSGQDYGYTF.

Only a few counts were recorded for this clonotype. The V gene is TRBV3-1, the J gene TRBJ2-7; 7 nucleotides align to TRBD1. Germline V lookup: CDR1 LGHDT, CDR2 YNNKEL (reference sequence). This CDR3 comprises 15 residues. V dropped 0 bases and J dropped 2; count of bases not matched to a gene: 4. The CDR3 DNA follows: TGTGCCAGCAGCCAAGATTTAGGGACAGCCTACGAGCAGTACTTC. It encodes CASSQDLGTAYEQYF.

This chain links TRBV9 with TRBJ2-1; TRBD1 matches 7 bases. The CDR3 totals 15 residues. Germline assignment: CDR1 SGDLS and CDR2 YYNGEE. Unmatched junction bases numbered 12, after V lost 3 bases and J lost 9 bases. The CDR3 sequence: CASSGSQTGIIEQFF. The CDR3, as DNA: TGTGCCAGCAGCGGGTCTCAGACAGGGATCATTGAGCAGTTCTTC.

A remark on this clonotype: Mismatch with germline at one junction end may stem from a read error. This chain links TRBV5-1 with TRBJ2-7; 11 nucleotides line up with TRBD2. The J call could be wrong; TRBJ2-1 is a better fit for the DNA end. CDR3 length: 15 residues. Germline values: CDR1 SGHRS, CDR2 YFSETQ. CDR3 sequence (DNA): TGCGCCAGCAGCTTGAGGGCTAGCGGGAGGAATGTGCAGTTCTTC. Its protein is CASSLRASGRNVQFF.

The chain carries TRBV29-1 and TRBJ2-5, with 7 positions matching TRBD2. V lost 3 bases and J lost 7; bases outside the gene matches: 11. This CDR3 spans 14 amino acids. CDR1 is SQVTM, CDR2 ANQGSEA, per germline. The CDR3 DNA sequence: TGCAGCGTTGATTCGCCTAGCGGCCAGGTGACCCAGTACTTC. It yields the protein CSVDSPSGQVTQYF. The whole variable domain, filled in from reference TRBV29-1 and TRBJ2-5, reads SAVISQKPSRDICQRGTSLTIQCQVDSQVTMMFWYRQQPGQSLTLIATANQGSEATYESGFVIDKFPISRPNLTFSTLTVSNMSPEDSSIYLCSVDSPSGQVTQYFGPGTRLLVL.